This T cell receptor beta chain was recovered during a study of T cells in localized non-small cell lung cancer. Study results and caveats: Heterogeneity is still possible, as just one tumor region was sequenced. Uninvolved adjacent lung showed the highest T cell clonality, exceeding tumor. Adjacent lung exhibited a median of about 50 among the 100 most abundant tumor clones.

Regarding this clone: The antigen remains unidentified.

Sequencing used immunoSEQ multiplex PCR; TCRdb keeps in-frame clones, though not all of them. The table shows 20,000 to 25,000 clones, with roughly 89% occurring only once. V shed 2 bases, J shed 6 bases, and the junction held 6 bases outside the gene matches. This CDR3 contains 15 residues. CDR1 and CDR2 (germline): KGHSY, FQNENV. This chain uses TRBV16 with TRBJ2-2; 7 positions match TRBD1. This receptor was taken from a male donor older than 55 with stage I lung adenocarcinoma. The source material was peripheral blood, sampled before any cancer treatment. CDR3 sequence reads: CASSQTGVRSGELFF. CDR3 sequence (DNA): TGTGCCAGCAGCCAAACAGGGGTTCGCTCCGGGGAGCTGTTTTTT.